This TCR beta chain was sequenced for a study of OX40 agonist ivuxolimab in advanced cancers. Study summary: Six ivuxolimab dose levels, 0.01 to 10 mg/kg, were given intravenously every 2 weeks.

TCRdb's table, derived via immunoSEQ multiplex PCR, lists solely in-frame clones and lacks some. In the table there are 55,000 to 65,000 clones, 80% to 90% of which are singletons. Trimming cost V 4 bases and J 2 bases; bases outside gene matches: 5. CDR3 length: 15 amino acids. The germline CDR1 and CDR2 sequences are SGDLS and YYNGEE. Specimen: CD4+ or CD8+ T cells sorted from blood, collected in a trial of the OX40 agonist ivuxolimab. The chain employs TRBV9 and TRBJ2-7; 11 bases match TRBD2. The receptor comes from an adult with an advanced solid tumor such as melanoma, head and neck, liver or kidney cancer. The CDR3: CASSTGLAGTYEQYF. The CDR3 DNA follows: TGTGCCAGCAGCACAGGACTAGCGGGCACCTACGAGCAGTACTTC.